A single sample gave rise to the 7 T cell receptor beta chains below, sequenced in a study of blood T cell repertoires in COVID-19. Using immunoSEQ multiplex PCR, the repertoire was profiled, and TCRdb retains in-frame clones only, with some absent. The sample yields 150,000 or so clones, roughly 87% seen once. Sequences were obtained from peripheral blood. Every receptor here comes from a woman between 65 and 79 years old with acute or convalescent COVID-19.

This rearrangement joins TRBV4-3 to TRBJ2-6, with D possibly being TRBD1 (5 bases). The germline V and J ends were trimmed by 0 bases and 7 bases, with 13 bases remaining between them. The CDR3 sequence is 16 residues long. In germline, CDR1 is LGHNA, CDR2 YSLEER. CDR3 region: CASSQEPSQGANVLTF. DNA of the CDR3: TGCGCCAGCAGCCAAGAGCCCTCCCAGGGCGCCAACGTCCTGACTTTC.

This chain connects TRBV7-2 to TRBJ2-2; 9 bases agree with TRBD1. V trimming: 5 bases; J trimming: 5 bases; junction bases outside the gene matches: 9. Germline V lookup: CDR1 SGHTA, CDR2 FQGNSA. This CDR3 has 16 residues. CDR3 nucleotide sequence: TGTGCCAGCAGCCCCTATGACAGGGGGTGGACCGGGGAGCTGTTTTTT. As protein: CASSPYDRGWTGELFF.

V and J are TRBV28 and TRBJ1-1; D is perhaps TRBD1 (5 bases). Germline V gives CDR1 MDHEN, CDR2 SYDVKM. The CDR3 contains 15 residues. V lost 10 bases, J lost 0 bases, and 18 bases lay in between. This CDR3 is CATAKTAKMNTEAFF. CDR3 nucleotides: TGTGCCACCGCGAAGACAGCAAAAATGAACACTGAAGCTTTCTTT.

The V gene is TRBV25-1, the J gene TRBJ2-7; a possible D gene is TRBD2 (5 bases). This CDR3 has 15 amino acids. V was shortened by 3 bases and J by 7 bases, with 19 bases between the two germline ends. Germline V gene data show CDR1 as MGHDK and CDR2 as SYGVNS. This CDR3 is CASSDSGLTFREQYF. The CDR3, as DNA: TGTGCCAGCAGTGATTCAGGACTCACATTTAGGGAGCAGTACTTC.

The rearrangement joins TRBV18 to TRBJ2-1; TRBD2 agrees at 7 bases. The V and J ends lost 2 bases and 6 bases, in that order; junction bases with no gene match: 7. Germline V gene lookup returns CDR1 KGHSH and CDR2 LQKENI. The CDR3 is made up of 15 amino acids. The CDR3 sequence is CASSPSKTSINEQFF. CDR3 coding DNA: TGTGCCAGCTCACCATCTAAGACTAGCATCAATGAGCAGTTCTTC.

The rearrangement joins TRBV4-1 to TRBJ2-4; D possibly corresponds to TRBD2 (6 bases). Trimming cost V 0 bases and J 6 bases, with 12 bases left between them. Germline V lookup: CDR1 MGHRA, CDR2 YSYEKL. The CDR3 spans 15 residues. For the CDR3, the DNA is TGCGCCAGCAGCCAAGACGGGGGTCGAGGAAACATTCAGTACTTC. Protein: CASSQDGGRGNIQYF.

The V call is TRBV9, the J call TRBJ1-3, with TRBD1 matching over 10 bases. The CDR3 runs 14 residues. Germline CDR1 is SGDLS and CDR2 is YYNGEE. V lost 3 bases, J lost 7 bases, and 4 bases stayed unmatched. CDR3 protein: CASSAGGQGNTIYF. The CDR3 DNA sequence: TGTGCCAGCAGCGCCGGGGGACAGGGGAACACCATATATTTT.